This T cell receptor (beta chain) was profiled in a study of cytomegalovirus exposure and HLA in healthy donors. General study results and limits: When analyzed later, a missense DCLRE1C variant was found to be linked to TCR beta V- and J-gene trimming.

Remarks on this clone: Its antigen remains unidentified.

In the PCR, 60 Vbeta and 13 Jbeta primers were used. Sequencing was performed with immunoSEQ multiplex PCR; in TCRdb, only in-frame clones are kept and a portion is missing. This sample has 150,000 to 200,000 clones, with roughly two thirds found just once. Sequenced input: PBMCs. This TCR was recovered from a woman aged 18-35 years in good health and CMV-seropositive.

The CDR3 loop reads CAIGDSSNSNQPQHF. The CDR3, as DNA: TGTGCCATCGGCGACAGTTCCAATAGCAATCAGCCCCAGCATTTT. This chain joins TRBV10-3 and TRBJ1-5; D may be TRBD1 (5 bases). The CDR3 is 15 residues long. V was trimmed by 8 bases and J by 0 bases, leaving 14 bases between them. The germline gives CDR1 ENHRY, CDR2 SYGVKD.